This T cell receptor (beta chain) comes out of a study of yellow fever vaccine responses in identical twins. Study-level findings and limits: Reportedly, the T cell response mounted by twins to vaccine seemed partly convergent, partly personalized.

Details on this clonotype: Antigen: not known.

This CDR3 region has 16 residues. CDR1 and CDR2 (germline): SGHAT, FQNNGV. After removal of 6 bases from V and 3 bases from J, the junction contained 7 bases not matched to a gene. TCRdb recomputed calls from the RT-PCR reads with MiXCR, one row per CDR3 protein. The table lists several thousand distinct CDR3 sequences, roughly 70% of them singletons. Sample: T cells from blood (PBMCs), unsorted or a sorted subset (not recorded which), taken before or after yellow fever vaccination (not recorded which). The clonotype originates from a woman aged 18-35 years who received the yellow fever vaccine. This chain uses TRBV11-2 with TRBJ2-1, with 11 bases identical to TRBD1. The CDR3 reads CASRFKGQGVYNEQFF. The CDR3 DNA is TGTGCCAGCAGATTTAAGGGACAGGGGGTCTACAATGAGCAGTTCTTC.